The sequence of this T cell receptor beta chain was determined in a study of blood T cells in healthy people across ages (dated by TCRdb to the mid-2010s). About the study as a whole: In model experiments, template switching captured about one uniquely barcoded TCR beta cDNA molecule for every two T cells. The study measured age-related changes in TCR beta repertoire diversity using deep sequencing normalized with unique cDNA molecular identifiers. The donors were divided into four age groups: young (average about 16 years), middle-aged (roughly 42), aged (approximately 62) and long-lived (more than 75). The study analyzed two additional independent replicas of 1 million unique cDNA reads from the same blood draw for two donors, one aged 18 to 29 and one aged 80 or older.

Systemically healthy Caucasian individuals from Russia, some 36 in total and aged about 6 to 100 years, were included as donors. Approximately 9.7 milliliters of peripheral blood were drawn from each donor into EDTA-treated Vacutainer tubes. PBMCs were isolated by Ficoll-Paque density-gradient centrifugation, with at least 6.5 million obtained per sample. Total RNA, at least 6 micrograms per sample, was extracted from PBMCs with Trizol reagent. The percentages of naive CD45RAhigh/CD27high T cells were determined by flow cytometry on a PBMC aliquot from every donor. For this clonotype: Which antigen it targets is not known. No base quality information exists; no much larger clone differs at one position.

The method behind the library was 5' RACE. Sequenced using an Illumina HiSeq 2500. A second PCR of roughly 7 to 11 cycles was performed with a sample-barcoded 5' primer and a J-beta primer mix. A unique molecular identifier was introduced onto each TCR beta cDNA molecule by a template-switch 5' adaptor carrying 12 random nucleotides. Each sample yielded at least 3 million CDR3-containing paired-end reads. All of the RNA was converted into first-strand cDNA using the Mint cDNA synthesis kit, with a TRBC-specific oligonucleotide serving as the primer. Following uracil-DNA glycosylase treatment, all cDNA underwent a first 18-cycle PCR with the universal primers M1SS and BC2_uni_R. The study's own analysis went as follows. For normalization, 1 million high-quality reads, each with a distinct molecular identifier, were randomly selected from each sample. Instead of being binned into consensus sequences, reads that shared molecular identifiers were thrown out. MiTCR, set to a Q25 quality threshold and the strictest error-elimination algorithm, was used for CDR3 identification, clonotype clustering and error correction. A nonparametric unseen species model with Euler transformation was used to estimate lower-bound total TCR beta diversity. TCRdb trimmed public reads at Q25 via fastp, called clones via MiXCR and kept in-frame beta chains. Entries are consolidated by CDR3 protein sequence, retaining the most common genes and DNA. These V and J calls are TCRdb output, not the study's own analysis. In this sample the table shows nearly 800,000 distinct CDR3 sequences, around 25% of which occur a single time. Roughly 3.8% of the sample lies in the top ten.

The germline V gene gives CDR1 as SGHRS and CDR2 as YFSETQ. Its CDR3 holds 14 amino acids, cysteine through phenylalanine. Of all the DNA, just the CDR3 is kept, 42 bases in frame from base 1. Trimming removed 2 bases from V and 5 bases from J, leaving 13 bases between the germline ends. Overall results and qualifications from the work: Compared with the aged group, the long-lived group had more naive CD4+ T cells, fewer expanded clones and increased TCR diversity, suggesting age selection. Donor CMV infection status was unknown, potentially confounding age-related changes in expanded clonotypes. Observed TCR beta diversity per million T cells fell roughly linearly with age, and a significant reduction was already apparent by age roughly 40. Observed TCR beta diversity correlated strongly with the percentage of naive T cells measured by flow cytometry. Estimates of total diversity from one million sequenced T cells were regarded as lower bounds and underestimates. Bulk unsorted PBMC profiling prevented conclusive comparison of naive and antigen-experienced compartments.

The data also belong to a second study, concerning T cells of mothers and their children. From the second report: Donors were nine systemically healthy Caucasian individuals: three mothers and their six children. cDNA synthesis consumed the entire amount of extracted RNA, loaded at about 1.6 ug RNA in each 15 ul reaction. In the second PCR, the M1S primer introduced both the sample barcodes and 2-4 random nucleotides. More than 9 million TCR beta CDR3 reads were obtained from each mother, and 2.5 million to 3.5 million reads were obtained from each child. Thymic selection shapes the output of TCR recombination in a similar way in related and unrelated pairs, and inherited differences have a minor effect. Normalized repertoire overlap was always slightly but never significantly higher in related than unrelated mother-child pairs. No persistent microchimeric T cell clones were detected, at a sensitivity of approximately 90 clones per million clonotypes. Deep NGS was used in the study to compare the TCR beta repertoires of mothers and children and to look for features that separate related mother-child pairs from unrelated individuals. Mothers averaged roughly 40 +/- 4 years of age and children averaged roughly 10 +/- 4 years. Libraries were sequenced on Illumina HiSeq 2000 with 100+100 nt paired-end reads after adapter ligation with NEBNext reagents. To prevent cross-contamination, the mother and child libraries were prepared one month apart and sequenced in separate runs. For each donor, somewhere between roughly 450,000 and 2,000,000 distinct TCR beta clonotypes were identified. Naive TCR beta clonotypes were estimated from low-frequency clonotypes matched to each donor's FACS-determined naive share, without sorting.

The chain employs TRBV5-1 and TRBJ2-5, and TRBD1 may be the D gene, going by 6 matching bases. This TCR derives from a boy under 18 in good health. The sample consisted of blood. The nucleotide sequence is given as TGCGCCAGCAGCTTCCCGACAGGCCAGGAGACCCAGTACTTC. This encodes CASSFPTGQETQYF.